The rows below give T cell receptor beta chains drawn from one sample of a study of T cell changes during pregnancy in multiple sclerosis. Assay: immunoSEQ multiplex PCR; the TCRdb copy retains only in-frame clones and omits some. The sample records 45,000 or so clones, about nine tenths being singletons. The material sequenced was CD8+ T cells from peripheral blood mononuclear cells, taken after pregnancy. The receptors shown here come from a female donor with multiple sclerosis, enrolled in a pregnancy study. Each CDR3 is given with its conserved first and last residue. D genes are given only for firm matches. A row's size may be missing; if present it is once, few, many or a size class.

v_call,d_call,j_call,clone_size,cdr3_aa,cdr3_nt
TRBV27,TRBD1,TRBJ1-2,once,CASTHLPGGSILYGYTF,TGTGCCAGCACCCATCTTCCAGGGGGCTCTATATTGTATGGCTACACCTTC
TRBV9,TRBD1,TRBJ1-1,NA,CASSGPGQGALTEAFF,TGTGCCAGCAGCGGCCCGGGACAGGGGGCGCTCACTGAAGCTTTCTTT
TRBV10-3,NA,TRBJ2-3,NA,CAISESGFTDTQYF,TGTGCCATCAGTGAGTCGGGCTTCACAGATACGCAGTATTTT
TRBV9,NA,TRBJ2-7,once,CASSVGGGAAYEQYF,TGTGCCAGCAGCGTAGGGGGCGGGGCAGCCTACGAGCAGTACTTC
TRBV19,NA,TRBJ1-1,NA,CASSPYGNTEAFF,TGTGCCAGTAGCCCATACGGGAACACTGAAGCTTTCTTT
TRBV2,NA,TRBJ1-1,NA,CARLPEGGYTEAFF,TGTGCCAGACTCCCGGAGGGCGGTTACACTGAAGCTTTCTTT
TRBV30,TRBD1,TRBJ1-6,NA,CAWSFDRVNSPLHF,TGTGCCTGGAGTTTTGACAGGGTCAATTCACCCCTCCACTTT
TRBV27,TRBD2,TRBJ2-7,NA,CASSRLAGVNEQYF,TGTGCCAGCAGCCGACTAGCGGGAGTCAACGAGCAGTACTTC
TRBV29-1,TRBD2,TRBJ2-1,NA,CSVGLAGGYSYNEQFF,TGCAGCGTTGGACTAGCGGGGGGCTACTCCTACAATGAGCAGTTCTTC
TRBV7-6,TRBD1,TRBJ1-1,NA,CASSARQGMNTEAFF,TGTGCCAGCAGCGCGAGACAGGGGATGAACACTGAAGCTTTCTTT
TRBV9,TRBD2,TRBJ2-1,NA,CASSEPLRGGSYNEQFF,TGTGCCAGCAGCGAGCCCTTGCGGGGAGGGTCCTACAATGAGCAGTTCTTC
TRBV7-3,TRBD2,TRBJ2-3,NA,CASSTETSGGLYTQYF,TGTGCCAGCAGCACAGAGACTAGCGGGGGGTTGTATACGCAGTATTTT
TRBV5-1,NA,TRBJ1-1,NA,CASSLNNGLSNTEAFF,TGCGCCAGCAGCTTGAACAATGGACTCAGTAACACTGAAGCTTTCTTT
TRBV27,NA,TRBJ1-5,NA,CASSLDPGGQPQHF,TGTGCCAGCAGTCTTGACCCAGGAGGCCAGCCCCAGCATTTT
TRBV27,NA,TRBJ1-1,once,CASSLMVSTEAFF,TGTGCCAGCAGTTTAATGGTGAGCACTGAAGCTTTCTTT
TRBV27,NA,TRBJ1-1,NA,CASSFTGGTEAFF,TGTGCCAGCAGTTTCACGGGGGGCACTGAAGCTTTCTTT
TRBV7-9,TRBD1,TRBJ2-7,once,CASSLGRDRPSYEQYF,TGTGCCAGCAGCTTGGGGCGGGACAGGCCCTCCTACGAGCAGTACTTC